This is a list of T cell receptor beta chains from one sample in a study of cytomegalovirus exposure and HLA in healthy donors. Measured with immunoSEQ multiplex PCR; TCRdb has only the in-frame clones, and not every one. This sample has roughly 90,000 clones; 80% to 90% occur once, and the top ten carry roughly 3.4%. Sequences were obtained from PBMCs. The receptors derive from a man aged 30-40 years in good health and CMV-seropositive. Each CDR3 is given without its conserved first and last residue. Rows may omit the clone size; those that give it use once, few, many or a size class.

size: NA; V: TRBV7-9; J: TRBJ1-2; CDR3: SSSFDQEGAA
size: NA; V: TRBV7-9; J: TRBJ2-5; CDR3: ASSFDGSETQY
size: NA; V: TRBV6-1; J: TRBJ2-7; CDR3: ASRPTLNEQY
size: NA; V: TRBV7-9; J: TRBJ2-7; CDR3: ASSPGQREQFEQY
size: NA; V: TRBV29-1; J: TRBJ2-1; CDR3: SVGLAANNEQF
size: few; V: TRBV6-6; J: TRBJ1-2; CDR3: ASSYDRDFYGYT
size: NA; V: TRBV18; J: TRBJ2-7; CDR3: ASSPQERSYEQY
size: NA; V: TRBV6-5; J: TRBJ1-2; CDR3: ASSDTGTDYGYT
size: NA; V: TRBV25-1; J: TRBJ1-2; CDR3: ASSESGQST
size: NA; V: TRBV9; J: TRBJ2-1; CDR3: ASSVVPSNEQF
size: NA; V: TRBV15; J: TRBJ2-1; CDR3: ATSRDRRLAGDNEQF
size: NA; V: TRBV28; J: TRBJ2-4; CDR3: ASTIDRGENIQY
size: few; V: TRBV18; J: TRBJ2-1; CDR3: ASSQSGAYNEQF
size: NA; V: TRBV6-1; J: TRBJ2-5; CDR3: ASSEWGGSQETQY
size: NA; V: TRBV6-5; J: TRBJ1-2; CDR3: ASSDRGLPFT
size: NA; V: TRBV29-1; J: TRBJ2-6; CDR3: SVSQGAGSGANVLT
size: NA; V: TRBV7-2; J: TRBJ1-5; CDR3: ASSLVAGRVDQPQH
size: few; V: TRBV28; J: TRBJ2-7; CDR3: ASSSGTFTYEQY
size: NA; V: TRBV18; J: TRBJ2-3; CDR3: ASSPGPGQNTDTQY
size: NA; V: TRBV6-5; J: TRBJ1-4; CDR3: ASSYSGREEEKLF
size: NA; V: TRBV7-9; J: TRBJ1-1; CDR3: ASSSPDSEAF
size: NA; V: TRBV4-1; J: TRBJ2-7; CDR3: ASSQDYVGGPSEQY
size: NA; V: TRBV5-1; J: TRBJ2-5; CDR3: ASSLQGRETQY
size: NA; V: TRBV6-6; J: TRBJ1-3; CDR3: ASSYTGVPTY
size: NA; V: TRBV9; J: TRBJ1-2; CDR3: ASSARGTLTGYT
size: NA; V: TRBV6-5; J: TRBJ2-7; CDR3: ASTSQDRGIYEQY
size: NA; V: TRBV7-9; J: TRBJ2-7; CDR3: ASSLWRNTSASSYEQY
size: NA; V: TRBV28; J: NA; CDR3: ASSWTGESEQY
size: NA; V: TRBV6-5; J: TRBJ2-1; CDR3: ASTKQGPLYNEQF
size: once; V: TRBV7-2; J: TRBJ2-3; CDR3: ASSPTTTYTDTQY
size: NA; V: TRBV28; J: TRBJ2-7; CDR3: ASSLTGLVYEQY
size: once; V: TRBV10-3; J: TRBJ2-1; CDR3: AISEVGEGVEQF
size: NA; V: TRBV7-9; J: TRBJ1-1; CDR3: ASSLGLENTEAF
size: NA; V: TRBV27; J: TRBJ2-3; CDR3: ASSFLLAGISDTQY
size: once; V: TRBV5-5; J: TRBJ2-1; CDR3: ASSLNSGKF
size: NA; V: TRBV6-5; J: TRBJ2-5; CDR3: ASYSGTGVGETQY
size: NA; V: TRBV28; J: TRBJ2-4; CDR3: ASSRSGTVLAKNIQY
size: NA; V: TRBV21-1; J: TRBJ2-1; CDR3: ASSKGRHGNEQF
size: NA; V: TRBV5-5; J: TRBJ1-4; CDR3: ASSSGQSTNEKLF
size: once; V: TRBV2; J: TRBJ2-7; CDR3: AGGSGSSPQY
size: NA; V: TRBV4-1; J: TRBJ2-4; CDR3: ASSQEAPGHGQNIQY